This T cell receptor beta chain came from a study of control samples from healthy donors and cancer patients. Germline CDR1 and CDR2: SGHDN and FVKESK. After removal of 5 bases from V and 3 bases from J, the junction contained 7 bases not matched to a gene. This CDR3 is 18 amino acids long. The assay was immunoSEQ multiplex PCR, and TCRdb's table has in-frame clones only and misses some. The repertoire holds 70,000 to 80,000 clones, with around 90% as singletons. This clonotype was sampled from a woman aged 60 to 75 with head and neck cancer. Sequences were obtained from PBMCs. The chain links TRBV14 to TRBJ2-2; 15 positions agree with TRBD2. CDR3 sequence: CASSYGTSGRWDTGELFF. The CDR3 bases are TGTGCCAGCAGCTACGGGACTAGCGGGAGGTGGGACACCGGGGAGCTGTTTTTT.